This TCR beta chain was sequenced for a study of blood T cell repertoires in COVID-19. Across the study: Sources were T cells, B-cell-depleted T cells, or PBMCs; the material itself was cDNA or gDNA.

With 10 bases removed from V and 0 bases from J, the gap between germline ends came to 10 bases. Per germline, CDR1 SGHAT and CDR2 FQNNGV. The CDR3 is made up of 13 amino acids. In the original workflow: Reference gene primer amplification yielded estimated nucleated cell counts. Generated by immunoSEQ multiplex PCR, the TCRdb table keeps only in-frame clones and is missing some. The D gene and trimming were derived from the DNA, and the V and J assignments and clone size from that table. The sample includes about 200,000 clones, 90% to 95% seen only once; the top ten take 0.6% to 0.9%. The source material was peripheral blood. The chain couples TRBV11-2 to TRBJ2-1; possible D gene TRBD1, 6 bases. The TCR comes from a man between 25 and 39 years old with COVID-19, enrolled during active disease. DNA for the CDR3: TGTGCCACGGAAGGGGGCTCCTACAATGAGCAGTTCTTC. It translates to CATEGGSYNEQFF. Using reference TRBV11-2 and TRBJ2-1 for the parts outside the CDR3, the full variable domain is EAGVAQSPRYKIIEKRQSVAFWCNPISGHATLYWYQQILGQGPKLLIQFQNNGVVDDSQLPKDRFSAERLKGVDSTLKIQPAKLEDSAVYLCATEGGSYNEQFFGPGTRLTVL.